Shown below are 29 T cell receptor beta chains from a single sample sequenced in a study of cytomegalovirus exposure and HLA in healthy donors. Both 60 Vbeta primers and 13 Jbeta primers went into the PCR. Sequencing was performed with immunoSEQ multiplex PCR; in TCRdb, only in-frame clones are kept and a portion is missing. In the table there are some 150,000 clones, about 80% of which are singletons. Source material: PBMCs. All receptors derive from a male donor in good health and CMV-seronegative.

The CDR3 DNA reads TGCGCCAGCAGCCTGTCGTCTACAGGCGAAGGAAATCAGCCCCAGCATTTT. Its translation is CASSLSSTGEGNQPQHF. The rearrangement links TRBV5-1 to TRBJ1-5; perhaps TRBD1 as D (5 bases). V was shortened by 4 bases and J by 4 bases, with 21 bases between the two germline ends. This CDR3 is 17 amino acids long. The germline V gene encodes CDR1 SGHRS and CDR2 YFSETQ.

Here the CDR3 reads CASPRRQPQHF. In DNA, the CDR3 is TGTGCCAGCCCGAGGCGTCAGCCCCAGCATTTT. The rearrangement links TRBV6-4 to TRBJ1-5, with unresolved D. Trimming pared 8 bases from V and 6 bases from J, leaving 8 bases between. Germline CDR1 reads MRHNA; CDR2 reads SNTAGT. The CDR3 extends over 11 amino acids.

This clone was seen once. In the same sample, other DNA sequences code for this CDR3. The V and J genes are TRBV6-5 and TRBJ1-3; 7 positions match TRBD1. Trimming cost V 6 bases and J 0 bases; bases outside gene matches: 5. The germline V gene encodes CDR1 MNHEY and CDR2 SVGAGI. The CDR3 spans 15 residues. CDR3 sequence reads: CASSLTGDSGNTIYF. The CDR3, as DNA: TGTGCCAGCAGCCTAACAGGGGACTCTGGAAACACCATATATTTT.

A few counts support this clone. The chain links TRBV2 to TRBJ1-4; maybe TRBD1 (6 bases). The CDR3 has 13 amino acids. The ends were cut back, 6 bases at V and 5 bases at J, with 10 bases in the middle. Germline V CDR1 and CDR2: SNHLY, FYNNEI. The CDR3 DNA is TGTGCCAGCAGGAGAGACAGGAATGAAAAACTGTTTTTT. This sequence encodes CASRRDRNEKLFF.

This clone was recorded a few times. The CDR3 nucleotides read TGCGCCAGCAGCCGGTGGGGACAGAGCTCTGGAAACACCATATATTTT. Translated, it gives CASSRWGQSSGNTIYF. J is TRBJ1-3 and V is TRBV5-1, with 7 positions matching TRBD1. V gave up 4 bases and J gave up 0 bases; unmatched junction bases: 7. The CDR3 is made up of 16 amino acids. Germline-derived CDR1 and CDR2 are SGHRS and YFSETQ.

The CDR3 region is CASASGAHYEQYF. The CDR3 nucleotides read TGTGCCAGCGCTAGCGGTGCTCACTACGAGCAGTACTTC. The rearrangement uses TRBV19 and TRBJ2-5; TRBD2 matches at 7 bases. The last part of the DNA fits TRBJ2-7 better; the J call may be wrong. CDR3 size: 13 residues. Germline lookup yields CDR1 LNHDA and CDR2 SQIVND (reference sequence).

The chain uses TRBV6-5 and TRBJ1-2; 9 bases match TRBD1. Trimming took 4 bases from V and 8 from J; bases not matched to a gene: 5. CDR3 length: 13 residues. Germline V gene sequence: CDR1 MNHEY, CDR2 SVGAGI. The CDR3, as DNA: TGTGCCAGCAGTTTTACAGGGGGCGTCGGCTACACCTTC. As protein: CASSFTGGVGYTF.

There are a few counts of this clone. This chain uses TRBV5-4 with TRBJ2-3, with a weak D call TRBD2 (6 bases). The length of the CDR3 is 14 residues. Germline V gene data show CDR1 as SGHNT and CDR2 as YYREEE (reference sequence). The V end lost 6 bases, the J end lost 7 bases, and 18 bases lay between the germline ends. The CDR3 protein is CASTLGGSAYTQYF. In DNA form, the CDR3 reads TGTGCCAGCACCCTGGGAGGTTCCGCGTATACGCAGTATTTT. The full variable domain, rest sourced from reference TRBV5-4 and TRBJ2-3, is ETGVTQSPTHLIKTRGQQVTLRCSSQSGHNTVSWYQQALGQGPQFIFQYYREEENGRGNFPPRFSGLQFPNYSSELNVNALELDDSALYLCASTLGGSAYTQYFGPGTRLTVL.

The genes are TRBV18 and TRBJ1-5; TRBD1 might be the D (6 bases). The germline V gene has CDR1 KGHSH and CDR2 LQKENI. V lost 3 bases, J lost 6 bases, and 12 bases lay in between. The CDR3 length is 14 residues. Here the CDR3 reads CASSPATGTQPQHF. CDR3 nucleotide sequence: TGTGCCAGCTCACCGGCTACAGGGACTCAGCCCCAGCATTTT. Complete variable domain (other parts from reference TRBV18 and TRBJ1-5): NAGVMQNPRHLVRRRGQEARLRCSPMKGHSHVYWYRQLPEEGLKFMVYLQKENIIDESGMPKERFSAEFPKEGPSILRIQQVVRGDSAAYFCASSPATGTQPQHFGDGTRLSIL.

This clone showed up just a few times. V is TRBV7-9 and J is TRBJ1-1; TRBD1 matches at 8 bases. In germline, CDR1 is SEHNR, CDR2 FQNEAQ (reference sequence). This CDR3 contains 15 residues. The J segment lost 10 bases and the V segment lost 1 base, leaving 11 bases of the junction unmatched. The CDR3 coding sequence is TGTGCCAGCAGCTTAGGCGTCCGGGACAGGTTTGCAGCTTTCTTT. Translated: CASSLGVRDRFAAFF.

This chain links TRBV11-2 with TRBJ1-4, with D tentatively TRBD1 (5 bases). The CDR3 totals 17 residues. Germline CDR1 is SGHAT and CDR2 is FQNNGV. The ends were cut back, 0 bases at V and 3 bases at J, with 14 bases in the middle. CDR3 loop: CASSLEGSLRANEKLFF. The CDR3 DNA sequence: TGTGCCAGCAGCTTAGAAGGGTCCCTCAGGGCTAATGAAAAACTGTTTTTT.

The CDR3 region has the DNA TGTGCCAGCAGTCAGGTTGGTGAAAAACTGTTTTTT. Protein product: CASSQVGEKLFF. The chain employs TRBV25-1 and TRBJ1-4; no reliable D call. Deletions cut 5 bases from V and 7 bases from J, with 8 bases between. Germline V gives CDR1 MGHDK, CDR2 SYGVNS. The CDR3 has 12 amino acids.

The CDR3 DNA follows: TGTGCCAGCAGTGGGGCAGAAATGGACGGGGAGCTGTTTTTT. This codes for CASSGAEMDGELFF. The chain carries TRBV25-1 and TRBJ2-2; D is uncertain. The CDR3 spans 14 residues. Per germline, CDR1 MGHDK and CDR2 SYGVNS. Deletions cut 4 bases from V and 7 bases from J, with 13 bases between.

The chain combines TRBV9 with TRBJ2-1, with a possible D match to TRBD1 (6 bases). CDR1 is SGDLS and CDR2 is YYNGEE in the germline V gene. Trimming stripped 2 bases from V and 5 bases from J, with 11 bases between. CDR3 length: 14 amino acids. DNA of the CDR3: TGTGCCAGCAGCGTTCAGGGGAGTAACAATGAGCAGTTCTTC. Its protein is CASSVQGSNNEQFF.

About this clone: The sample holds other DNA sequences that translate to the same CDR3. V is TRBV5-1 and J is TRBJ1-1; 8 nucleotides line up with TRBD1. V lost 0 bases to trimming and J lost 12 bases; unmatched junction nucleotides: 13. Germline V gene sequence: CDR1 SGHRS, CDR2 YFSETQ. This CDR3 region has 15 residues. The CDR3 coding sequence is TGCGCCAGCAGCTTGGCCCCTGGGCAGGGGGCTGAGTCTTTCTTT. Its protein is CASSLAPGQGAESFF.

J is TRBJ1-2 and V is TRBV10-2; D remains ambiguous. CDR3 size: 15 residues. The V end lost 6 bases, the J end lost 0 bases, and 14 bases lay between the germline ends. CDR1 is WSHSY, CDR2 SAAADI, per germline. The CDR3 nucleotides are TGCGCCAGCAGCTTTTCGCAGTCATCTAACTATGGCTACACCTTC. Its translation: CASSFSQSSNYGYTF.

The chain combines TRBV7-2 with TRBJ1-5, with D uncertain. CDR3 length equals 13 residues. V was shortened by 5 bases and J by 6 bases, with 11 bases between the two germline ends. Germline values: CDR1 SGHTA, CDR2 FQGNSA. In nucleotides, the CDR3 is TGTGCCAGCAGCCTGAGCATACGTCAGCCCCAGCATTTT. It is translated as CASSLSIRQPQHF.

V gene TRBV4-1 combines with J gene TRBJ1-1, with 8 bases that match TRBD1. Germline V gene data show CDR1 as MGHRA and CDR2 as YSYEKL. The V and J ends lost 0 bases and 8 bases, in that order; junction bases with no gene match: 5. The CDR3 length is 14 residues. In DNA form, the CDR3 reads TGCGCCAGCAGCCAAGATGGGGACAGGATGGAAGCTTTCTTT. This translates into CASSQDGDRMEAFF.

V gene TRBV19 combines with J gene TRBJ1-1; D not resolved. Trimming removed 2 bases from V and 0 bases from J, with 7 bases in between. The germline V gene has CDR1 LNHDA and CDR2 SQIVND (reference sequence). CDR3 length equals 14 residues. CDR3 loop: CASSIRVMNTEAFF. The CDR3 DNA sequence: TGTGCCAGTAGTATACGGGTCATGAACACTGAAGCTTTCTTT. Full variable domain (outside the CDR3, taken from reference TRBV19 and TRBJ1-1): DGGITQSPKYLFRKEGQNVTLSCEQNLNHDAMYWYRQDPGQGLRLIYYSQIVNDFQKGDIAEGYSVSREKKESFPLTVTSAQKNPTAFYLCASSIRVMNTEAFFGQGTRLTVV.

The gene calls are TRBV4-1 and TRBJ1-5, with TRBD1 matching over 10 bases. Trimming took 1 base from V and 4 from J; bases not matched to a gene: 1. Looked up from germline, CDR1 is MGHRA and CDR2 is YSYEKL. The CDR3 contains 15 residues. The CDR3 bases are TGCGCCAGCAGCCAAGGGACAGGGGGTAATCAGCCCCAGCATTTT. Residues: CASSQGTGGNQPQHF.

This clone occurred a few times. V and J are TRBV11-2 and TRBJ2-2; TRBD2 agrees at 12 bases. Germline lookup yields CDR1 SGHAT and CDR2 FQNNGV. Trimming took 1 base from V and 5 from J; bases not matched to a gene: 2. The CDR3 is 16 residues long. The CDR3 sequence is CASSLGGLAGTGELFF. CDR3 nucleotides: TGTGCCAGCAGCTTAGGAGGACTAGCGGGGACCGGGGAGCTGTTTTTT.

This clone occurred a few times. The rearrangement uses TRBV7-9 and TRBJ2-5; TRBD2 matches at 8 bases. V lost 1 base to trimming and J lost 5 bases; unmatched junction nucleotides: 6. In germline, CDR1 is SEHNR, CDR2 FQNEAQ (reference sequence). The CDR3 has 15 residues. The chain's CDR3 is CASSLGGGLLETQYF. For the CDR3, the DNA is TGTGCCAGCAGCTTAGGCGGGGGGCTACTGGAGACCCAGTACTTC.

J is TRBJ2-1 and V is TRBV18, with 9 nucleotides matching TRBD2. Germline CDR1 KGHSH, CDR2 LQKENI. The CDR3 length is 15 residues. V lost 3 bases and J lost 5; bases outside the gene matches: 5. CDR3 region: CASSPAGGNDNEQFF. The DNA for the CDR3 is TGTGCCAGCTCACCGGCGGGGGGGAATGACAATGAGCAGTTCTTC. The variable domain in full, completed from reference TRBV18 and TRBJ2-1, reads NAGVMQNPRHLVRRRGQEARLRCSPMKGHSHVYWYRQLPEEGLKFMVYLQKENIIDESGMPKERFSAEFPKEGPSILRIQQVVRGDSAAYFCASSPAGGNDNEQFFGPGTRLTVL.

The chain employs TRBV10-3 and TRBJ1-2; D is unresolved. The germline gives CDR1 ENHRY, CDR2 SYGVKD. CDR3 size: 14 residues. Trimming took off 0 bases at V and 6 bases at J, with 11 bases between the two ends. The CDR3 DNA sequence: TGTGCCATCAGTGAGTCAGAGGGCCTCGATGGCTACACCTTC. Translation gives CAISESEGLDGYTF.

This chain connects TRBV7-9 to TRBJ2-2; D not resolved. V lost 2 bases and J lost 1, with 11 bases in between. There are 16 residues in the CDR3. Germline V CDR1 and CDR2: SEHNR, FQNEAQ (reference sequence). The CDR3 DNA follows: TGTGCCAGCAGCTTACTTACTCCTAAGAACACCGGGGAGCTGTTTTTT. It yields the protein CASSLLTPKNTGELFF.

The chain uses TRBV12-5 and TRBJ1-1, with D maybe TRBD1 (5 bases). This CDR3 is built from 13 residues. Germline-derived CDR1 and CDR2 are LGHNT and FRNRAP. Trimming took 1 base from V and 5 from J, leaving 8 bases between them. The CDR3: CASGLEEGTEAFF. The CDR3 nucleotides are TGTGCTAGTGGTTTGGAGGAGGGGACTGAAGCTTTCTTT.

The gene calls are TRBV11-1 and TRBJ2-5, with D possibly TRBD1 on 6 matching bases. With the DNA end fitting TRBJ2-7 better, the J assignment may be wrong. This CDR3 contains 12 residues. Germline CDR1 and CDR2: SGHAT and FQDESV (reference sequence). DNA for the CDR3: TGTGCCAGCAGCCTAACAGGGTCCGAGCAGTACTTC. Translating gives CASSLTGSEQYF.

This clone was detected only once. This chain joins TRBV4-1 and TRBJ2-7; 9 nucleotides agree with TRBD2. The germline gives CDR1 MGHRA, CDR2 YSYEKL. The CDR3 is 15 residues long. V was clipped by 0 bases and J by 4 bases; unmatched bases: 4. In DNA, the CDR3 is TGCGCCAGCAGCCAAGAAAGTAGCGGGGGATACGAGCAGTACTTC. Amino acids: CASSQESSGGYEQYF.

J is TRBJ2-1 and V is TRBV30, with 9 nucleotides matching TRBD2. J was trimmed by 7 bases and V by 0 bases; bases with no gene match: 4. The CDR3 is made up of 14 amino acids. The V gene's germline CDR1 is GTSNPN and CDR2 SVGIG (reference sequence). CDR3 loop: CAWSVRSGGNEQFF. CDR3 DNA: TGTGCCTGGAGTGTACGTAGCGGGGGTAATGAGCAGTTCTTC.